This T cell receptor (beta chain) was sequenced during a study of Ad26.COV2.S vaccination and SARS-CoV-2 variants. Study in general: The COV1001 Ad26.COV2.S trial arm included the donor. Participants got Ad26.COV2.S intramuscularly, once or twice 56 days apart. Findings and limits, study-wide: Substantial post-vaccination breadth of spike-specific CD8+ and CD4+ T cell responses was reported.

TCRdb's copy holds only in-frame clones and misses some; the assay was immunoSEQ multiplex PCR. This sample has some 480,000 clones, with 70% to 90% found just once. As regards this clone: The antigen is unknown.

Treatment described: 19 received Ad26.COV2.S at low or high dose, single or two shots; 5 received placebo; per-sample allocation not given. Sampling was done on day 63 after the first vaccine or placebo injection. The CDR3 spans 13 residues. V was pared by 3 bases and J by 3 bases, with 9 bases between. Germline assignment: CDR1 LNHDA and CDR2 SQIVND (reference sequence). This specimen was peripheral blood, taken in a trial of Ad26.COV2.S vaccine versus placebo. The gene calls are TRBV19 and TRBJ2-7, with D perhaps assigned TRBD1 or TRBD2 (5 bases each). The sequence came from a person between 18 and 59 years old who received the Ad26.COV2.S COVID-19 vaccine or a placebo. The DNA for the CDR3 is TGTGCCAGTAGTATCGGGGCAGACTACGAGCAGTACTTC. The encoded protein is CASSIGADYEQYF. Full variable domain (outside the CDR3, taken from reference TRBV19 and TRBJ2-7): DGGITQSPKYLFRKEGQNVTLSCEQNLNHDAMYWYRQDPGQGLRLIYYSQIVNDFQKGDIAEGYSVSREKKESFPLTVTSAQKNPTAFYLCASSIGADYEQYFGPGTRLTVT.